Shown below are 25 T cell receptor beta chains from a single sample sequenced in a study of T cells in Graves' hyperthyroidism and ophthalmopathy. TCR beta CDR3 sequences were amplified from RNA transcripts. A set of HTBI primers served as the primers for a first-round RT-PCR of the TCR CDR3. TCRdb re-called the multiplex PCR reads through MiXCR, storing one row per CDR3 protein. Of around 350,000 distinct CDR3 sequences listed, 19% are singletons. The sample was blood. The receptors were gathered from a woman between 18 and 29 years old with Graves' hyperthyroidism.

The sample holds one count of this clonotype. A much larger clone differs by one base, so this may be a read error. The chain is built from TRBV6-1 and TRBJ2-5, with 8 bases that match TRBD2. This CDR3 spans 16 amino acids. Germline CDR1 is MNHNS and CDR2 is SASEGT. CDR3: CATGLAGFTGQETEYF. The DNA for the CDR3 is TGTGCCACGGGGCTAGCGGGTTTTACGGGGCAAGAGACCGAGTACTTC.

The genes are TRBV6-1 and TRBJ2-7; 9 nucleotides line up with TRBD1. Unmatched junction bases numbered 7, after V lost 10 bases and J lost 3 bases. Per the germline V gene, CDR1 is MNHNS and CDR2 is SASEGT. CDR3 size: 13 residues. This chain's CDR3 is CAILGTGIYEQYF. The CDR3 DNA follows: TGTGCCATCCTCGGGACAGGGATCTACGAGCAGTACTTC.

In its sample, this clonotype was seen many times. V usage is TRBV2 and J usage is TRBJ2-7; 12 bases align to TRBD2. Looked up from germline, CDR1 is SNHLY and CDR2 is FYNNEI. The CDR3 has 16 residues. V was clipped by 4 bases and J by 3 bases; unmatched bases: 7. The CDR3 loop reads CASSGPGLAGSYEQYF. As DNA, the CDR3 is TGTGCCAGCAGTGGTCCCGGACTAGCGGGGAGCTACGAGCAGTACTTC. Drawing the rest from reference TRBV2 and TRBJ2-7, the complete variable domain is EPEVTQTPSHQVTQMGQEVILRCVPISNHLYFYWYRQILGQKVEFLVSFYNNEISEKSEIFDDQFSVERPDGSNFTLKIRSTKLEDSAMYFCASSGPGLAGSYEQYFGPGTRLTVT.

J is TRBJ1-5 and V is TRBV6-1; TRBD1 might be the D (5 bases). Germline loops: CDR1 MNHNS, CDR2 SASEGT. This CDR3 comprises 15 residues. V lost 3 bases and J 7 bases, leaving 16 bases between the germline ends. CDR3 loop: CASSDQGRGSQPQHF. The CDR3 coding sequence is TGTGCCAGCAGTGACCAGGGCCGAGGTTCCCAGCCCCAGCATTTT.

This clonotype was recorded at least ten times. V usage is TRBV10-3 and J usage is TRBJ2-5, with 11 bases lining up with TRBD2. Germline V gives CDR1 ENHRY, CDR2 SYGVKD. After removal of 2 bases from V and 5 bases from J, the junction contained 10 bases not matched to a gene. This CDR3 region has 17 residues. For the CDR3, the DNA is TGTGCCATCAGTGAGGAAGTAGCGGGGGGGCCCCGGGAGACCCAGTACTTC. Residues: CAISEEVAGGPRETQYF.

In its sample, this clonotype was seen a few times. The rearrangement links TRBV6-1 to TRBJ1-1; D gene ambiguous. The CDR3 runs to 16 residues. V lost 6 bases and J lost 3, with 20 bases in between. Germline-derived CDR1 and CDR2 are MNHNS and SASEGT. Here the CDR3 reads CASSSDLPYLDTEAFF. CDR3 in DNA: TGTGCCAGCAGCTCAGACTTACCCTATCTTGACACTGAAGCTTTCTTT.

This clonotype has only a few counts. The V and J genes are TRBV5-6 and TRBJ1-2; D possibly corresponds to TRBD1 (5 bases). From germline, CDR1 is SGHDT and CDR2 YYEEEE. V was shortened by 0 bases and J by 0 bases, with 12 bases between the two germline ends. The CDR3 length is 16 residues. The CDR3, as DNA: TGTGCCAGCAGCTTGGAGGCGGGGGATGCTAACTATGGCTACACCTTC. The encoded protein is CASSLEAGDANYGYTF.

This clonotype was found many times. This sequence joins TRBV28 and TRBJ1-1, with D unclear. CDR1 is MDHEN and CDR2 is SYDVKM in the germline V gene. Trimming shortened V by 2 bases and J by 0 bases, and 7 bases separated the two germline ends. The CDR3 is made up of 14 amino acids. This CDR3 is CASSLSDMNTEAFF. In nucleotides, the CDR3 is TGTGCCAGCAGTTTAAGCGACATGAACACTGAAGCTTTCTTT.

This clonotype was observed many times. CDR3 in amino acids: CASSRQGLNYEQYF. DNA for the CDR3: TGTGCCAGCTCACGACAGGGACTAAACTACGAGCAGTACTTC. The chain links TRBV18 to TRBJ2-7; D is possibly TRBD1 or TRBD2 (7 bases each). Trimming took off 4 bases at V and 3 bases at J, with 13 bases between the two ends. Germline CDR1 is KGHSH and CDR2 is LQKENI. This CDR3 region has 14 residues.

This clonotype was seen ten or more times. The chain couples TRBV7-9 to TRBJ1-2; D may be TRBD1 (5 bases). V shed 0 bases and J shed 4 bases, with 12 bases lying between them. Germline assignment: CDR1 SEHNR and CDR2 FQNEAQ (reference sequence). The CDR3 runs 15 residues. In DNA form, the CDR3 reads TGTGCCAGCAGCTTAGCGTTGGCGGGGGGCTATGGCTACACCTTC. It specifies CASSLALAGGYGYTF. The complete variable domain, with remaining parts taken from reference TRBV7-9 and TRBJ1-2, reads DTGVSQNPRHKITKRGQNVTFRCDPISEHNRLYWYRQTLGQGPEFLTYFQNEAQLEKSRLLSDRFSAERPKGSFSTLEIQRTEQGDSAMYLCASSLALAGGYGYTFGSGTRLTVV.

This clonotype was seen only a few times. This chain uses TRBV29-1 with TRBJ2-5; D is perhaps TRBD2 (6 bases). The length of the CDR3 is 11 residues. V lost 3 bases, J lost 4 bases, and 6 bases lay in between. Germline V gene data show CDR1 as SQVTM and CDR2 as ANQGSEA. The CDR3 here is CSVERGETQYF. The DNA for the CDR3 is TGCAGCGTTGAGCGGGGAGAGACCCAGTACTTC.

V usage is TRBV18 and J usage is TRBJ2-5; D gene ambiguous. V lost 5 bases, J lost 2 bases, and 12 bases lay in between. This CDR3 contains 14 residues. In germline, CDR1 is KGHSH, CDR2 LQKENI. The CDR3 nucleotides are TGTGCCAGCTCATCTGGTGGCAGTCAAGAGACCCAGTACTTC. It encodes CASSSGGSQETQYF. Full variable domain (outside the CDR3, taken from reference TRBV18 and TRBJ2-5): NAGVMQNPRHLVRRRGQEARLRCSPMKGHSHVYWYRQLPEEGLKFMVYLQKENIIDESGMPKERFSAEFPKEGPSILRIQQVVRGDSAAYFCASSSGGSQETQYFGPGTRLLVL.

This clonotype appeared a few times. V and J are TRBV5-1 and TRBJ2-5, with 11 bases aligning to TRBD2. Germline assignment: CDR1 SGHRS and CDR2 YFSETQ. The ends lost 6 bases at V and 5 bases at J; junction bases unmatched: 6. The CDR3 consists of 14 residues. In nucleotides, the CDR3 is TGCGCCAGCACCTTTAGCGGGGGGGCCGAGACCCAGTACTTC. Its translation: CASTFSGGAETQYF.

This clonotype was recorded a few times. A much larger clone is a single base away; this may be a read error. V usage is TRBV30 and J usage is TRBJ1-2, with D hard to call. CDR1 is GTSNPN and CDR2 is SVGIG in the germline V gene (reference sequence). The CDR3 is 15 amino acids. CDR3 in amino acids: CARSGVSVANYGYTF. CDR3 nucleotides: TGTGCCCGGAGCGGAGTGAGCGTAGCTAACTATGGCTACACCTTC.

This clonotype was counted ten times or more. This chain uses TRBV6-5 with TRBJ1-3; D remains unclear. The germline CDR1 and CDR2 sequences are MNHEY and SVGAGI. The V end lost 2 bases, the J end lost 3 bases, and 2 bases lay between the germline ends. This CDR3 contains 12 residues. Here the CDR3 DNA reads TGTGCCAGCAGTTACGGTGGAAACACCATATATTTT. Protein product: CASSYGGNTIYF.

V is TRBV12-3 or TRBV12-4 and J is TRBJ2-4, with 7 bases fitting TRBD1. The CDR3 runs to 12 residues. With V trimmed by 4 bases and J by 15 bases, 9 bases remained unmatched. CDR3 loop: CASSSGDSMGYF. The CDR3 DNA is TGTGCCAGCAGTTCCGGGGACAGCATGGGGTACTTC.

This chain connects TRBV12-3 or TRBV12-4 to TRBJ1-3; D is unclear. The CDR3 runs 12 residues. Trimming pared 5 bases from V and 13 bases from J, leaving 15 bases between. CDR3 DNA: TGTGCCAGCAGTCTCCTTAGTTTCACTATATATTTT. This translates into CASSLLSFTIYF.

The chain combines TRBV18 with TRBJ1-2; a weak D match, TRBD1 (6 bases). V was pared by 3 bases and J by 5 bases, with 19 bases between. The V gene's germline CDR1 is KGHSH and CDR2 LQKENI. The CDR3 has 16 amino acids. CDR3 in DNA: TGTGCCAGCTCACCTCCCCGGGTAGGGGGGATGTATGGCTACACCTTC. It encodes CASSPPRVGGMYGYTF.

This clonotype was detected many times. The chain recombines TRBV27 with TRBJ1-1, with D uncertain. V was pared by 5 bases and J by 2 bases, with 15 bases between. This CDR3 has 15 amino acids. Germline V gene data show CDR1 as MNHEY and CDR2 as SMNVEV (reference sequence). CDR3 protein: CASSPGYRANTEAFF. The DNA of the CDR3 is TGTGCCAGCAGTCCCGGTTATAGGGCAAACACTGAAGCTTTCTTT.

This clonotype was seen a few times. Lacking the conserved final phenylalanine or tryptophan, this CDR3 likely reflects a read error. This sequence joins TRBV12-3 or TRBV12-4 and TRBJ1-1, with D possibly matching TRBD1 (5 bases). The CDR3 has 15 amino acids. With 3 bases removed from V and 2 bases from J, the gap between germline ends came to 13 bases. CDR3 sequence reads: CASSFDQGLNTEAFV. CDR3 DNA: TGTGCCAGCAGTTTTGATCAGGGCCTTAACACTGAAGCTTTCGTT.

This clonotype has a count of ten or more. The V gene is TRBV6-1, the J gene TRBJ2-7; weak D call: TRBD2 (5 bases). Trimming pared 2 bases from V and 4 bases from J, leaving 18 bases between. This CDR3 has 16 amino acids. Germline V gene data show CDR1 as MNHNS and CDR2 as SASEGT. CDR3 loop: CASSESVTGWMYEQYF. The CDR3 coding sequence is TGTGCCAGCAGTGAAAGCGTGACGGGATGGATGTACGAGCAGTACTTC.

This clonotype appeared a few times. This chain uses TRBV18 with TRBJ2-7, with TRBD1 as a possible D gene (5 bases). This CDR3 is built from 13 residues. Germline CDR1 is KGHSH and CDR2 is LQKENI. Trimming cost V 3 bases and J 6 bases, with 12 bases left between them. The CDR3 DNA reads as TGTGCCAGCTCACCGACTCAGGGCGGCGAGCAGTACTTC. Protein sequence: CASSPTQGGEQYF.

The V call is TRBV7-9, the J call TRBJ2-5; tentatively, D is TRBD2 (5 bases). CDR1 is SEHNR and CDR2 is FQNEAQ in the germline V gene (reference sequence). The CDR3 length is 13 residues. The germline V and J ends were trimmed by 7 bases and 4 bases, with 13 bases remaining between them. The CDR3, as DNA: TGTGCCAGCACCCCCCTAGCCTCAGAGACCCAGTACTTC. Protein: CASTPLASETQYF.

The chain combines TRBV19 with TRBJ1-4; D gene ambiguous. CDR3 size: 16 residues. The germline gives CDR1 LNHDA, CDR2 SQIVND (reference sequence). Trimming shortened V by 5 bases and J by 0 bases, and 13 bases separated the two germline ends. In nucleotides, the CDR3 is TGTGCCAGTAGTCCTAGCCACGCGGCAACTAATGAAAAACTGTTTTTT. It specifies CASSPSHAATNEKLFF.

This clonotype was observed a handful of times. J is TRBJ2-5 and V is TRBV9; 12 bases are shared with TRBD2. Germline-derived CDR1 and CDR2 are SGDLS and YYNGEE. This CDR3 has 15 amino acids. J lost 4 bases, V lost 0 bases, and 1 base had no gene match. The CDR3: CASSVASGGAETQYF. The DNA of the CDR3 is TGTGCCAGCAGCGTAGCTAGCGGGGGGGCAGAGACCCAGTACTTC.